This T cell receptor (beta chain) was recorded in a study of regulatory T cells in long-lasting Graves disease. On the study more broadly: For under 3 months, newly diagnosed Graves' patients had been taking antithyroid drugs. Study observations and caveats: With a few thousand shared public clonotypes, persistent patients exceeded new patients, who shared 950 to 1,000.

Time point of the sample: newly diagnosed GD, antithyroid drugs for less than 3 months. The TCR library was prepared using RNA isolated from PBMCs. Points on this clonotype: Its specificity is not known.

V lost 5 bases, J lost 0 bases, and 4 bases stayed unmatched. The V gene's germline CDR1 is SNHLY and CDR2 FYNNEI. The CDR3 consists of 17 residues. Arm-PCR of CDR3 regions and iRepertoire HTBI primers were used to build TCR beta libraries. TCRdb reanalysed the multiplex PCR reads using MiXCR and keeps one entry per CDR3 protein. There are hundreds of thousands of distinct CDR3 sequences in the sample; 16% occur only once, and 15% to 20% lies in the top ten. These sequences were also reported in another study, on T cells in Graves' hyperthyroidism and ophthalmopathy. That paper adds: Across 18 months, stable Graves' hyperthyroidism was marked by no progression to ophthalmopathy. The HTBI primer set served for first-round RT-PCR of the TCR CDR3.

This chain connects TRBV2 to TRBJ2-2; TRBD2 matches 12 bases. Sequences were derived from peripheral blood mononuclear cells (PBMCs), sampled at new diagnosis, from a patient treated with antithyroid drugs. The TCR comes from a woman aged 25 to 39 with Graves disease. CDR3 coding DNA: TGTGCCAGCAGTCCGACTAGCGGGAGTTCGAACACCGGGGAGCTGTTTTTT. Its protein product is CASSPTSGSSNTGELFF.